These T cell receptor beta chains were read from a single sample in a study of HIV-infected patients and healthy controls. TCRdb analysed the 5' RACE reads with MiXCR anew, one entry per CDR3 protein. Found here are approximately 12,000 distinct CDR3 sequences, around 5% of them singletons; the top ten hold nearly 3.5%. The sequenced sample was blood. All receptors derive from an adult in good health. Each CDR3 is given with its conserved first and last residue. The order of the fields is V gene, D gene, CDR3 length, CDR3 protein. A D gene is named only where the DNA matches it firmly.

v_gene: TRBV30; d_gene: TRBD1; len: 13; CDR3aa: CARKDRGRDGYTF
v_gene: TRBV5-1; d_gene: .; len: 14; CDR3aa: CASSLGQAANEQFF
v_gene: TRBV5-1; d_gene: .; len: 16; CDR3aa: CASSGGAGATNEKLFF
v_gene: TRBV6-1; d_gene: .; len: 16; CDR3aa: CASSEIIGGHDQPQHF
v_gene: TRBV7-4; d_gene: .; len: 15; CDR3aa: CASSHRPSTNEKLFF
v_gene: TRBV13; d_gene: .; len: 14; CDR3aa: CASSLYSYQETQYF
v_gene: TRBV7-9; d_gene: .; len: 15; CDR3aa: CASSRTNRAGDIQYF
v_gene: TRBV5-1; d_gene: .; len: 17; CDR3aa: CASTMSVLGSSYNEQFF
v_gene: TRBV20-1; d_gene: .; len: 15; CDR3aa: CSAIEGGASTDTQYF
v_gene: TRBV6-1; d_gene: TRBD1; len: 15; CDR3aa: CASSVGTGWTGELFF
v_gene: TRBV7-9; d_gene: TRBD1; len: 14; CDR3aa: CASSGTGRTYEQYF
v_gene: TRBV5-1; d_gene: TRBD2; len: 14; CDR3aa: CASSPGTSGNEQFF
v_gene: TRBV19; d_gene: .; len: 15; CDR3aa: CASSILDATNEKLFF
v_gene: TRBV10-3; d_gene: .; len: 14; CDR3aa: CAISDRADSYGYTF
v_gene: TRBV6-6; d_gene: .; len: 14; CDR3aa: CASSYPERQETQYF
v_gene: TRBV20-1; d_gene: .; len: 15; CDR3aa: CSARDPEGRDYEQYF
v_gene: TRBV7-9; d_gene: TRBD1; len: 15; CDR3aa: CASSPGTGAFNEQFF
v_gene: TRBV6-1; d_gene: .; len: 18; CDR3aa: CASRKRGTGSLKAGELFF
v_gene: TRBV28; d_gene: .; len: 12; CDR3aa: CASSLPYNEQFF
v_gene: TRBV10-3; d_gene: .; len: 12; CDR3aa: CAISGFNQPQHF
v_gene: TRBV4-2; d_gene: .; len: 16; CDR3aa: CASSQDRSRGSTEAFF
v_gene: TRBV30; d_gene: .; len: 13; CDR3aa: CAWSRIAGNEQFF
v_gene: TRBV20-1; d_gene: .; len: 14; CDR3aa: CSAIHVQGLSEQFF
v_gene: TRBV5-1; d_gene: .; len: 14; CDR3aa: CASSLPGRTYEQYF
v_gene: TRBV20-1; d_gene: .; len: 14; CDR3aa: CSANPGQNTGELFF
v_gene: TRBV3-1; d_gene: .; len: 12; CDR3aa: CASSASGDTQYF
v_gene: TRBV6-6; d_gene: .; len: 14; CDR3aa: CASSYRADNEKLFF
v_gene: TRBV9; d_gene: .; len: 13; CDR3aa: CASSVFLGTEAFF
v_gene: TRBV2; d_gene: .; len: 13; CDR3aa: CASSRDGGDTQYF
v_gene: TRBV11-2; d_gene: .; len: 16; CDR3aa: CASSYRYRDRTDTQYF
v_gene: TRBV4-1; d_gene: .; len: 17; CDR3aa: CASSQPYRGGNYNEQFF
v_gene: TRBV5-4; d_gene: TRBD2; len: 15; CDR3aa: CASSGKLAGGGAQYF
v_gene: TRBV27; d_gene: .; len: 15; CDR3aa: CASSLSPGYNSPLHF
v_gene: TRBV20-1; d_gene: TRBD2; len: 15; CDR3aa: CSARAGTNWRNEQFF
v_gene: TRBV18; d_gene: .; len: 15; CDR3aa: CASSPPGAGATEAFF
v_gene: TRBV4-1; d_gene: .; len: 14; CDR3aa: CASSQDVRGTEAFF
v_gene: TRBV6-6; d_gene: TRBD1; len: 17; CDR3aa: CASSPKGGQATNTEAFF
v_gene: TRBV5-1; d_gene: TRBD2; len: 15; CDR3aa: CASSSTSGGLNEQFF
v_gene: TRBV6-1; d_gene: .; len: 13; CDR3aa: CASSDGRIDEQFF
v_gene: TRBV6-1; d_gene: TRBD1; len: 13; CDR3aa: CASIRDRAYEQYF
v_gene: TRBV2; d_gene: TRBD1; len: 15; CDR3aa: CASSAQDRGNTEAFF
v_gene: TRBV7-9; d_gene: TRBD1; len: 15; CDR3aa: CASSPHDRAGAEAFF
v_gene: TRBV7-2; d_gene: TRBD1; len: 14; CDR3aa: CASSSRQGGTEAFF